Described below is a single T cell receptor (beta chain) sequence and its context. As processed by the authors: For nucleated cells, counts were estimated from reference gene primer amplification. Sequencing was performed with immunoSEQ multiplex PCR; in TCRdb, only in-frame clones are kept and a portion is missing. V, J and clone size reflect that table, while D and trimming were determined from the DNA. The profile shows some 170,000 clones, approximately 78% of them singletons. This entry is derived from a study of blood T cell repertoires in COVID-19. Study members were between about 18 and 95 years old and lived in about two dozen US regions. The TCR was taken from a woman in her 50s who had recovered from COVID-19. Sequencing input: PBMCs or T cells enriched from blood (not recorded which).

CDR3 nucleotides: TGCGCCAGCAGTGCGATGGGGCAGGGCGAGCAGTACTTC. Translating gives CASSAMGQGEQYF. This sequence joins TRBV5-1 and TRBJ2-7; TRBD1 might be the D (5 bases). Germline V gives CDR1 SGHRS, CDR2 YFSETQ. This CDR3 is 13 amino acids long. Trimming cost V 5 bases and J 6 bases, with 15 bases left between them.